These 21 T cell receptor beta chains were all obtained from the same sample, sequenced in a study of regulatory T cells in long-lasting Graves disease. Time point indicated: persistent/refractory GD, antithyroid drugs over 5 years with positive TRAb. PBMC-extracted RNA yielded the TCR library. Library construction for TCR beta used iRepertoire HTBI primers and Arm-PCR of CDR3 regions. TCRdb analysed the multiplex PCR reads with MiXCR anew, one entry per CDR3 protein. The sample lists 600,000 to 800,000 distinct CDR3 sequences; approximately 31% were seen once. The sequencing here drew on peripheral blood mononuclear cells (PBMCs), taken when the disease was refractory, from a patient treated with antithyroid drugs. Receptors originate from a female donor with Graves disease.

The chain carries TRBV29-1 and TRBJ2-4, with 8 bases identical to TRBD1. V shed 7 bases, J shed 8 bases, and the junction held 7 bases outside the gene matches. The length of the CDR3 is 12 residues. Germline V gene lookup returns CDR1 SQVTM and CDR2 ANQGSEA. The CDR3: CSGGQGRDIQYF. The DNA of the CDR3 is TGCAGCGGAGGACAGGGTCGGGACATTCAGTACTTC.

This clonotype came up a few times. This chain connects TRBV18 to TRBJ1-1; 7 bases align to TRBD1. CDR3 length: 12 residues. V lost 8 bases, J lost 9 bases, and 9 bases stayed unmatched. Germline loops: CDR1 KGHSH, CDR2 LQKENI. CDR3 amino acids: CASLETGRKAFF. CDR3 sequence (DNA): TGTGCCAGCCTGGAGACAGGGCGGAAAGCTTTCTTT.

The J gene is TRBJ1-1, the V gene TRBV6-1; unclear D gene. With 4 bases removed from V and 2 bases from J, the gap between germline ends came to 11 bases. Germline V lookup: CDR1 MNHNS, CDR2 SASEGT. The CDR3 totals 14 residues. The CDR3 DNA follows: TGTGCCAGCAGTGGAAATCCGAGAAACACTGAAGCTTTCTTT. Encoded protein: CASSGNPRNTEAFF.

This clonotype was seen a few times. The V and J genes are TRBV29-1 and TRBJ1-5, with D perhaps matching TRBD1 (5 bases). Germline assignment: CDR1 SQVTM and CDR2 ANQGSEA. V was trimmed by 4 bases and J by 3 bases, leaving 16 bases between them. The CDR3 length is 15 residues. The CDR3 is CSVGEGSTVNQPQHF. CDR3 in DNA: TGCAGCGTTGGGGAGGGGTCGACCGTCAATCAGCCCCAGCATTTT.

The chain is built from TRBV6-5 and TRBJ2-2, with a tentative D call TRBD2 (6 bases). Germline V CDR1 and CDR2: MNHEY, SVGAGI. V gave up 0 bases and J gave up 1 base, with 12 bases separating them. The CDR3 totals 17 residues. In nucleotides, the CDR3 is TGTGCCAGCAGTTACTCGTTACCCGGGAGGAACACCGGGGAGCTGTTTTTT. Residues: CASSYSLPGRNTGELFF.

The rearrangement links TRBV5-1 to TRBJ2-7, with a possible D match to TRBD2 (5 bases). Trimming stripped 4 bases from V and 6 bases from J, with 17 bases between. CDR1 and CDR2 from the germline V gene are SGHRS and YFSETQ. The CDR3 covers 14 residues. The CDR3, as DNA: TGCGCCAGCAGCCGAGGTCGGAGCGGCCTCGAGCAGTACTTC. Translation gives CASSRGRSGLEQYF. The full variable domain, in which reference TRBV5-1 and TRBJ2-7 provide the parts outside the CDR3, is KAGVTQTPRYLIKTRGQQVTLSCSPISGHRSVSWYQQTPGQGLQFLFEYFSETQRNKGNFPGRFSGRQFSNSRSEMNVSTLELGDSALYLCASSRGRSGLEQYFGPGTRLTVT.

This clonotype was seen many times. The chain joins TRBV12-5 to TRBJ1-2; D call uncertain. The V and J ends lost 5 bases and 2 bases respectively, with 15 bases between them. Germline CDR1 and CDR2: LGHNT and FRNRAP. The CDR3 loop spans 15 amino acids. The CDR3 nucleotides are TGTGCTAGTGGTCCAAACACAGTGGAGAACTATGGCTACACCTTC. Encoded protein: CASGPNTVENYGYTF.

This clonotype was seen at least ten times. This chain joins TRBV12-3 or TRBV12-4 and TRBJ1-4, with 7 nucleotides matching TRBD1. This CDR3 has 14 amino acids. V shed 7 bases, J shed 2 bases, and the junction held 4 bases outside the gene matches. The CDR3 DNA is TGTGCCAGCACAAGACAGGGTACTAATGAAAAACTGTTTTTT. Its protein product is CASTRQGTNEKLFF.

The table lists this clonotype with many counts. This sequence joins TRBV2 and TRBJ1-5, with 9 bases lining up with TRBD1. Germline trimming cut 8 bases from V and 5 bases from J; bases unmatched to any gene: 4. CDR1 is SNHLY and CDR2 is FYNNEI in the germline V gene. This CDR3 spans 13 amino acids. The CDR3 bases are TGTGCCAGCGGGACAGGGAGGGATCAGCCCCAGCATTTT. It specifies CASGTGRDQPQHF.

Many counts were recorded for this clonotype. The CDR3 is CASSFEGWPPRPSQETQYF. The DNA of the CDR3 is TGTGCCAGCAGTTTTGAAGGTTGGCCTCCACGCCCCAGTCAAGAGACCCAGTACTTC. The chain uses TRBV12-3 or TRBV12-4 and TRBJ2-5; D gene uncertain. V gave up 3 bases and J gave up 2 bases, with 25 bases separating them. The CDR3 is 19 residues long.

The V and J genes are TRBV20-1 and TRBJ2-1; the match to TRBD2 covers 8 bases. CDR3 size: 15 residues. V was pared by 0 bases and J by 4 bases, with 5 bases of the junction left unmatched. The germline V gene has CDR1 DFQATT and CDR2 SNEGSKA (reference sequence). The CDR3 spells CSARDLAGGYNEQFF. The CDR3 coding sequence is TGCAGTGCTAGAGATCTAGCGGGTGGATACAATGAGCAGTTCTTC.

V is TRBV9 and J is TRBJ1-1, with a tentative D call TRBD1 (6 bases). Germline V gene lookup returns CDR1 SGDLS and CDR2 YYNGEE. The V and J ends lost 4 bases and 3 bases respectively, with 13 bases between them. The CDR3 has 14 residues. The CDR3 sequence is CASSPGTRDTEAFF. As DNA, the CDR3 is TGTGCCAGCAGCCCCGGGACAAGGGACACTGAAGCTTTCTTT.

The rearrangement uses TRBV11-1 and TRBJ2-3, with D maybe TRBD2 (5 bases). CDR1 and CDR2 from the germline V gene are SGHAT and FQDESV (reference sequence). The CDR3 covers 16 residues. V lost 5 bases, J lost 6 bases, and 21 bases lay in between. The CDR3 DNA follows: TGTGCCAGCAGCATACTAGGAGCCGTCCCTGGTGATACGCAGTATTTT. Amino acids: CASSILGAVPGDTQYF. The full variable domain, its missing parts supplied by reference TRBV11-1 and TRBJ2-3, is EAEVAQSPRYKITEKSQAVAFWCDPISGHATLYWYRQILGQGPELLVQFQDESVVDDSQLPKDRFSAERLKGVDSTLKIQPAELGDSAMYLCASSILGAVPGDTQYFGPGTRLTVL.

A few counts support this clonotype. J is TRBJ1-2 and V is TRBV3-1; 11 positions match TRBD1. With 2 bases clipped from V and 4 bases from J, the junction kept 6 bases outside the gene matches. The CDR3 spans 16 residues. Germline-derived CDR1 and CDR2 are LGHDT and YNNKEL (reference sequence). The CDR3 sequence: CASSQWTGGVGYGYTF. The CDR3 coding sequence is TGTGCCAGCAGCCAATGGACAGGGGGCGTTGGCTATGGCTACACCTTC.

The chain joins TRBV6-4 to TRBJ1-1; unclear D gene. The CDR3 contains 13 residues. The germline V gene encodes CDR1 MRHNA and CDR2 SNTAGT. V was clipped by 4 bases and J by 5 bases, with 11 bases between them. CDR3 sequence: CASSAIDGTEAFF. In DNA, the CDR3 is TGTGCCAGCAGTGCCATCGACGGGACTGAAGCTTTCTTT.

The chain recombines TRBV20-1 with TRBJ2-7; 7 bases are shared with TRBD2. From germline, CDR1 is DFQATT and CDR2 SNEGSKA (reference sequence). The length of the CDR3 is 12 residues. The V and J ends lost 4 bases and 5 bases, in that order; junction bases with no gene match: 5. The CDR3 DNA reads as TGCAGTGCTACACCAACTAGCGACGAGCAGTACTTC. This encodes CSATPTSDEQYF.

CDR3 protein: CASSFGGAEKLFF. The CDR3 bases are TGTGCCAGCAGCTTCGGAGGAGCAGAAAAACTGTTTTTT. This sequence joins TRBV7-9 and TRBJ1-4, with D uncertain. The ends were cut back, 3 bases at V and 8 bases at J, with 10 bases in the middle. The CDR3 has 13 amino acids. Germline V gene sequence: CDR1 SEHNR, CDR2 FQNEAQ (reference sequence).

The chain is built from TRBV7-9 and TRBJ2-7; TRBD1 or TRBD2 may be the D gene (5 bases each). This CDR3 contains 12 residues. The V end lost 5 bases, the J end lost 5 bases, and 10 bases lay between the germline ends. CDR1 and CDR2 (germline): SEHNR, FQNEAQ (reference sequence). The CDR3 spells CASSREGHEQYF. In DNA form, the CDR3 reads TGTGCCAGCAGCCGCGAGGGGCACGAGCAGTACTTC.

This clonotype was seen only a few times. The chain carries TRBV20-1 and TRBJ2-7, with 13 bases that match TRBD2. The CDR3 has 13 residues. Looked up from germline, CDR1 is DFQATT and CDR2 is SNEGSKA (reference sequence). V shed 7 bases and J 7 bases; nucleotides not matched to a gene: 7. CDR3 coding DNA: TGCAGTGGCGGACTAGCGGGAGTAAATGAGCAGTACTTC. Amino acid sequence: CSGGLAGVNEQYF.

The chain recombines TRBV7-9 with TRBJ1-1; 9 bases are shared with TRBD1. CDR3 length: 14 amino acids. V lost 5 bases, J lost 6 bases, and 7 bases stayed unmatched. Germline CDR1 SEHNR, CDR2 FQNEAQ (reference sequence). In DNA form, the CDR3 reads TGTGCCAGCAGCCACCGGGACAGGGTCTCTGAAGCTTTCTTT. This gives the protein CASSHRDRVSEAFF.

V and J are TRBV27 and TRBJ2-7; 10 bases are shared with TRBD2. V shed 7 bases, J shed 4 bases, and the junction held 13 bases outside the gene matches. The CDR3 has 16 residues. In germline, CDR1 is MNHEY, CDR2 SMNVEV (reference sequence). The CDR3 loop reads CASTPGLATSKYEQYF. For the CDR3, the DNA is TGTGCCAGCACCCCGGGACTAGCGACTAGCAAATACGAGCAGTACTTC.